Each of the 8 T cell receptor beta chains below was sequenced from the same sample in a study of cytomegalovirus exposure and HLA in healthy donors. Primers: 60 Vbeta forward and 13 Jbeta reverse. The data were produced by immunoSEQ multiplex PCR, yet TCRdb's version contains in-frame clones alone and is incomplete. The table lists approximately 130,000 clones, 80% to 85% of them singletons, with 0.7% in the top ten. The material sequenced was PBMCs. The receptors stem from a man in his late teens or twenties in good health and CMV-seronegative.

In its sample, this clone was seen once. V and J are TRBV7-2 and TRBJ2-1; 10 nucleotides line up with TRBD2. Germline CDR1 SGHTA, CDR2 FQGNSA. Trimming at V came to 0 bases and at J to 4 bases, leaving 6 bases not matched to a gene. CDR3 length equals 17 residues. The DNA for the CDR3 is TGTGCCAGCAGCTTAGCGAGTAGCGGGGGGACATACAATGAGCAGTTCTTC. Amino acid sequence: CASSLASSGGTYNEQFF.

J is TRBJ1-1 and V is TRBV7-9; tentative D call: TRBD1 (6 bases). Trimming shortened V by 4 bases and J by 0 bases, and 15 bases separated the two germline ends. Per germline, CDR1 SEHNR and CDR2 FQNEAQ (reference sequence). This CDR3 has 16 amino acids. DNA of the CDR3: TGTGCCAGCAGCTCCAAAGGGGGTCCGATGAACACTGAAGCTTTCTTT. Its protein is CASSSKGGPMNTEAFF.

This clone was observed a few times. The chain recombines TRBV6-1 with TRBJ1-1; 7 bases are a match to TRBD1. CDR1 is MNHNS and CDR2 is SASEGT in the germline V gene. The CDR3 loop spans 14 amino acids. The junction had 4 bases not matched to a gene; V was cut back by 1 base and J by 5 bases. This CDR3 is CASSEGQGTTEAFF. The CDR3, as DNA: TGTGCCAGCAGTGAAGGACAGGGTACTACTGAAGCTTTCTTT.

The rearrangement links TRBV19 to TRBJ2-5; no reliable D call. CDR1 is LNHDA and CDR2 is SQIVND in the germline V gene (reference sequence). Trimming pared 1 base from V and 0 bases from J, leaving 15 bases between. The CDR3 totals 17 residues. Written as DNA, the CDR3 is TGTGCCAGTAGTATAGCTGGTACAGCAGTTTACCAAGAGACCCAGTACTTC. It is translated as CASSIAGTAVYQETQYF.

V is TRBV4-3 and J is TRBJ1-5, with 7 bases lining up with TRBD1. Germline assignment: CDR1 LGHNA and CDR2 YSLEER. The CDR3 spans 16 residues. The ends lost 0 bases at V and 7 bases at J; junction bases unmatched: 9. Written as DNA, the CDR3 is TGCGCCAGCAGCCAAGATTGGGGCAGGGGGGACCAGCCCCAGCATTTT. It codes for CASSQDWGRGDQPQHF.

This sequence joins TRBV5-1 and TRBJ2-7; D might be TRBD1 (6 bases). This CDR3 comprises 16 residues. The germline V gene encodes CDR1 SGHRS and CDR2 YFSETQ. The germline V and J ends were trimmed by 0 bases and 6 bases, with 19 bases remaining between them. CDR3 sequence: CASSLVQAGAPSEQYF. Here the CDR3 DNA reads TGCGCCAGCAGCTTGGTTCAGGCAGGGGCCCCTTCCGAGCAGTACTTC.

This clone has a single count. This chain joins TRBV5-5 and TRBJ1-1, with 7 nucleotides matching TRBD1. Trimming cost V 2 bases and J 0 bases; bases outside gene matches: 10. The CDR3 extends over 17 amino acids. Germline CDR1 SGHKS, CDR2 YYEKEE (reference sequence). Here the CDR3 DNA reads TGTGCCAGCAGCTTAAGGACAGGTTCGACCATGAACACTGAAGCTTTCTTT. It is translated as CASSLRTGSTMNTEAFF.

V is TRBV27 and J is TRBJ2-5, with unresolved D. Trimming shortened V by 7 bases and J by 4 bases, and 4 bases separated the two germline ends. The CDR3 runs to 10 residues. Looked up from germline, CDR1 is MNHEY and CDR2 is SMNVEV (reference sequence). CDR3: CASNRETQYF. In DNA form, the CDR3 reads TGTGCCAGCAATCGAGAGACCCAGTACTTC.